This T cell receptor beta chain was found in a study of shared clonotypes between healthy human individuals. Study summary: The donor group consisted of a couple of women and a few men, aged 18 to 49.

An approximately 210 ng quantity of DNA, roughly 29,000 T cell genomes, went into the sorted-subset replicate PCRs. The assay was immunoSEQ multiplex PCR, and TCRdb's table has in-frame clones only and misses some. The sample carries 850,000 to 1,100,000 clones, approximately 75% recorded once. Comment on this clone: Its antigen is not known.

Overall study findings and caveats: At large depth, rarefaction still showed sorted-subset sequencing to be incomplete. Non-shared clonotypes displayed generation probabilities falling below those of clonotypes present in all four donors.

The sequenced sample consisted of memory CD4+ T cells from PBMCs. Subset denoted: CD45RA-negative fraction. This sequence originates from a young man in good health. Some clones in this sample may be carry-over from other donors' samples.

The CDR3, as DNA: TGCGCCAGCAACCTTTTTGAATCCCGGGACAGGGGCCACGAGCAGTACTTC. Its protein product is CASNLFESRDRGHEQYF. The chain joins TRBV5-1 to TRBJ2-7; TRBD1 agrees at 10 bases. Germline assignment: CDR1 SGHRS and CDR2 YFSETQ. The V gene end was trimmed by 6 bases and the J gene end by 5 bases; junction bases not matched to a gene: 17. The CDR3 has 17 amino acids. The full variable domain, completed using reference TRBV5-1 and TRBJ2-7, is KAGVTQTPRYLIKTRGQQVTLSCSPISGHRSVSWYQQTPGQGLQFLFEYFSETQRNKGNFPGRFSGRQFSNSRSEMNVSTLELGDSALYLCASNLFESRDRGHEQYFGPGTRLTVT.